The clone carrying this T cell receptor beta chain was seen more than once but under ten times. Antigen: not known. Germline values: CDR1 SEHNR, CDR2 FQNEAQ (reference sequence). V lost 8 bases to trimming and J lost 6 bases, with 17 bases between them. CDR3 length equals 14 residues. Naive CD8 cells comprised CD45RO-negative, CCR7-positively selected cells, excluding terminally differentiated effector memory CD45RA+ cells. Everyone who donated was a Caucasian adult who lived in Nashville, Tennessee. The table came from immunoSEQ multiplex PCR; TCRdb's copy has only in-frame clones and leaves some out. The table includes about 1,900,000 clones, about 95% detected once. The data were obtained in a study of shared clonotypes between healthy human individuals. At the level of the study: Three plates were used per donor for CD4 naive, three for CD4 memory, two for CD8 naive and one for CD8 memory. Findings and caveats of the study: Between a handful of donors, naive CD4 clonotypes were shared at a level of around 4.9%. Relative to memory subsets, naive subsets generally showed larger estimated richness.

Sequencing was performed on naive CD8+ T cells sorted from blood. This clonotype originated in a young man in good health. The chain is built from TRBV7-9 and TRBJ2-1, with D perhaps TRBD1 or TRBD2 (6 bases each). CDR3 amino acids: CASLDGGSSNEQFF. CDR3 bases: TGTGCCAGCCTCGACGGGGGCAGTAGCAATGAGCAGTTCTTC. Based on the CDR3 plus reference TRBV7-9 and TRBJ2-1, the full variable domain is DTGVSQNPRHKITKRGQNVTFRCDPISEHNRLYWYRQTLGQGPEFLTYFQNEAQLEKSRLLSDRFSAERPKGSFSTLEIQRTEQGDSAMYLCASLDGGSSNEQFFGPGTRLTVL.